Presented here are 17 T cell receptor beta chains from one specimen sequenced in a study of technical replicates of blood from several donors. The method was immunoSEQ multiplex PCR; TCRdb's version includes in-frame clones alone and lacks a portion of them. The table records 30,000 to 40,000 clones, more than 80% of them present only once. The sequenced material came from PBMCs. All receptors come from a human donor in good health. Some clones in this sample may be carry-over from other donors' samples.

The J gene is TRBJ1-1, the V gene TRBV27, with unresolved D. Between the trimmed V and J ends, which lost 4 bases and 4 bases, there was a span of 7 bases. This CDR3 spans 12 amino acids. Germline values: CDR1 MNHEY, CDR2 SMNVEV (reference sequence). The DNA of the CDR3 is TGTGCCAGCAGTTCTACGGGCACTGAAGCTTTCTTT. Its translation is CASSSTGTEAFF.

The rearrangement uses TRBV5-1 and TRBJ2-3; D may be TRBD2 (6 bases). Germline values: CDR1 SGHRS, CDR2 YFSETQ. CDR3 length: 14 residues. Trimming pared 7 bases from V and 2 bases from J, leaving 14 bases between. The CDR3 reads CASARGGYTDTQYF. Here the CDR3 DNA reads TGCGCCAGCGCCCGTGGGGGGTACACAGATACGCAGTATTTT. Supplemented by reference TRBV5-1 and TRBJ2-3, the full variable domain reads KAGVTQTPRYLIKTRGQQVTLSCSPISGHRSVSWYQQTPGQGLQFLFEYFSETQRNKGNFPGRFSGRQFSNSRSEMNVSTLELGDSALYLCASARGGYTDTQYFGPGTRLTVL.

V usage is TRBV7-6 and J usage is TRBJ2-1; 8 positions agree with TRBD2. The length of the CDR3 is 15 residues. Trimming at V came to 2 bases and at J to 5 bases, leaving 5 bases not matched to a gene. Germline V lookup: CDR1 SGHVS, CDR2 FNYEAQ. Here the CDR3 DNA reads TGTGCCAGCAGCTTAACGGGAGGGATCAACAATGAGCAGTTCTTC. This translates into CASSLTGGINNEQFF.

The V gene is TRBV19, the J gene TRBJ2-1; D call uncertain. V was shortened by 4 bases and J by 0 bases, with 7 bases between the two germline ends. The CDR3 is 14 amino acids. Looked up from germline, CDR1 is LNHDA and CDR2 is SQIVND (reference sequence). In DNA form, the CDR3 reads TGTGCCAGTAGTACCCCAGTCTCCTACAATGAGCAGTTCTTC. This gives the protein CASSTPVSYNEQFF.

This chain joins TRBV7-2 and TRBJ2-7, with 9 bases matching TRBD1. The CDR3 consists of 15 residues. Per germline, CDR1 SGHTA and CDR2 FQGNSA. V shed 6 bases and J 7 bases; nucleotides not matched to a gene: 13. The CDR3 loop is CASRNSGTGLWEQYF. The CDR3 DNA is TGTGCCAGCAGAAACTCCGGGACAGGGCTGTGGGAGCAGTACTTC. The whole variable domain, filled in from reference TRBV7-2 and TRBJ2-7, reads GAGVSQSPSNKVTEKGKDVELRCDPISGHTALYWYRQSLGQGLEFLIYFQGNSAPDKSGLPSDRFSAERTGGSVSTLTIQRTQQEDSAVYLCASRNSGTGLWEQYFGPGTRLTVT.

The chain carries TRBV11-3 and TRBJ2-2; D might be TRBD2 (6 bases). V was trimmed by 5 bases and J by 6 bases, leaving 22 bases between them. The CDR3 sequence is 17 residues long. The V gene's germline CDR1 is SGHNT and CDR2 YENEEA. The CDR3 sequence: CASSPGGGAGRPGELFF. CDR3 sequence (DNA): TGTGCCAGCAGCCCCGGGGGTGGGGCGGGTCGACCCGGGGAGCTGTTTTTT.

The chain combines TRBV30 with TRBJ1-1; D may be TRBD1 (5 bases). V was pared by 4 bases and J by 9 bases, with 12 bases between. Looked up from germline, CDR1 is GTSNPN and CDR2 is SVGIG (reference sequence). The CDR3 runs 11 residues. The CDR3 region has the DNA TGTGCCTGGACTCGGGCAGGGAAAGCTTTCTTT. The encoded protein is CAWTRAGKAFF.

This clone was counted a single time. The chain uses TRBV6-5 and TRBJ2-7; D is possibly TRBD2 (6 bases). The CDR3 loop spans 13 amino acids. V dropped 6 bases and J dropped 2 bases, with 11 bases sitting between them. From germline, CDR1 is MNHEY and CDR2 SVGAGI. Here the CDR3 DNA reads TGTGCCAGCAGGAACCGGGAGACCTACGAGCAGTACTTC. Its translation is CASRNRETYEQYF.

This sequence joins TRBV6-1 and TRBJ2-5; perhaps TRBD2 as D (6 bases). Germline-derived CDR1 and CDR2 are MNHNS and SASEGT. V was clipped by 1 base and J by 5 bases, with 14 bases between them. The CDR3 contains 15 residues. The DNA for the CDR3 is TGTGCCAGCAGTGAAGTTGGAGGGAGCAGCGAGACCCAGTACTTC. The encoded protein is CASSEVGGSSETQYF.

The CDR3 reads CATSNGQAVTGELFF. Written as DNA, the CDR3 is TGTGCCACCAGCAATGGACAGGCAGTTACCGGGGAGCTGTTTTTT. The chain joins TRBV15 to TRBJ2-2; 7 nucleotides match TRBD1. V gave up 4 bases and J gave up 5 bases; unmatched junction bases: 7. This CDR3 has 15 residues. CDR1 LNHNV and CDR2 YYDKDF come from the germline V gene (reference sequence).

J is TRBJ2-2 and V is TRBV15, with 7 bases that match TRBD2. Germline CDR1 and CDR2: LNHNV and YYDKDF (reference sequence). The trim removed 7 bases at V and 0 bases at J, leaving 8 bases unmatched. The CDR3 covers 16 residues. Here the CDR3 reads CATKGGLSANTGELFF. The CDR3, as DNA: TGTGCCACCAAGGGAGGGTTATCAGCGAACACCGGGGAGCTGTTTTTT. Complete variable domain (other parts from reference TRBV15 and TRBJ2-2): DAMVIQNPRYQVTQFGKPVTLSCSQTLNHNVMYWYQQKSSQAPKLLFHYYDKDFNNEADTPDNFQSRRPNTSFCFLDIRSPGLGDTAMYLCATKGGLSANTGELFFGEGSRLTVL.

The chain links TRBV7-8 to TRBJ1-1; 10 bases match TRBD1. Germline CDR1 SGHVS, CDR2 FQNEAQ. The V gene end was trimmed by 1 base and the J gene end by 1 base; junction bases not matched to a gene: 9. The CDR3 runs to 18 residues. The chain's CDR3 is CASSLGPTGGKGNTEAFF. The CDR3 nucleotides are TGTGCCAGCAGCTTAGGCCCGACAGGGGGCAAGGGGAACACTGAAGCTTTCTTT.

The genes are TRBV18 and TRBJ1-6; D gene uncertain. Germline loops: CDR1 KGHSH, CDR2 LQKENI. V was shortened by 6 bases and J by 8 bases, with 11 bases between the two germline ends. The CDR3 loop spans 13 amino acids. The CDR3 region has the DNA TGTGCCAGCTCCCGCATGAGGGATTCACCCCTCCACTTT. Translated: CASSRMRDSPLHF.

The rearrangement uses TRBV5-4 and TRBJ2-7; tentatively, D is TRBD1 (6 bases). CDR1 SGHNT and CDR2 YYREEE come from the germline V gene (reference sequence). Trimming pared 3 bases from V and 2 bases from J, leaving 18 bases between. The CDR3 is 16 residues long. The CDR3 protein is CASSSPGTPTPYEQYF. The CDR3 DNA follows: TGTGCCAGCAGCTCCCCCGGGACACCTACCCCCTACGAGCAGTACTTC.

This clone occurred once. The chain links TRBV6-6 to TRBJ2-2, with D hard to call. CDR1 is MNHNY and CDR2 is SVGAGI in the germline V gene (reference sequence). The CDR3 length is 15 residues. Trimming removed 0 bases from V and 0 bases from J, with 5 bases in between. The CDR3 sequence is CASSYSVANTGELFF. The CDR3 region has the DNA TGTGCCAGCAGTTACTCAGTAGCGAACACCGGGGAGCTGTTTTTT.

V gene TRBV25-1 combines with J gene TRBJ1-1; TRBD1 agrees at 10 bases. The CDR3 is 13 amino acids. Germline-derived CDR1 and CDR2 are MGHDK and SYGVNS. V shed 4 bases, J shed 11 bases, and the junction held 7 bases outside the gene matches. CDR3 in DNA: TGTGCCAGCAGTGGACAGGGGGCGCGTTTGGCTTTCTTT. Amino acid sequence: CASSGQGARLAFF.

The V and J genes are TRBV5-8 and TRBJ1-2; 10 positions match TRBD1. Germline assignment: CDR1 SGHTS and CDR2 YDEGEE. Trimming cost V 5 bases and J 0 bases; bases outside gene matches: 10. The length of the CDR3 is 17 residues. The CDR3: CASRLWTGGRANYGYTF. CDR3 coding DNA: TGTGCCAGCAGGCTGTGGACAGGGGGACGAGCTAACTATGGCTACACCTTC.